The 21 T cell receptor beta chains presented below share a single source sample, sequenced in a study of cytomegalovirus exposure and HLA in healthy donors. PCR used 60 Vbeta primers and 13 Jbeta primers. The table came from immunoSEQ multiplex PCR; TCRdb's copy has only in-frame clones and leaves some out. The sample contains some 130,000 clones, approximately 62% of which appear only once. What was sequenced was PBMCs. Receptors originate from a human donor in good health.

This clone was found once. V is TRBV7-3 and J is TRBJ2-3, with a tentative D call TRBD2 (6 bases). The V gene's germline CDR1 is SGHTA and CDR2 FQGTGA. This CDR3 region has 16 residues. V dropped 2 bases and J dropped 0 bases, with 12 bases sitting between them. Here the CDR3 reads CASSLGAGPSTDTQYF. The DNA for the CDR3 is TGTGCCAGCAGCTTAGGGGCGGGGCCTAGCACAGATACGCAGTATTTT.

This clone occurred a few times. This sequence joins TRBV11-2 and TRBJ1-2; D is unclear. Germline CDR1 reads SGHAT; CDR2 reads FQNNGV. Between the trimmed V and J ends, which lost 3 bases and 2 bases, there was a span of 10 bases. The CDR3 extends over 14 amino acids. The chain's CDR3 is CASSFRGRNYGYTF. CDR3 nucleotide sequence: TGTGCCAGCAGCTTCCGCGGGAGAAACTATGGCTACACCTTC.

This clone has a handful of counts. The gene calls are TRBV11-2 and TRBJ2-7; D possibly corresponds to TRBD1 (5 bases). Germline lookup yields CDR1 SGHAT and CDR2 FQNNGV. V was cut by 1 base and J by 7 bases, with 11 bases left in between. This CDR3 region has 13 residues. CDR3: CASSLAAGNEQYF. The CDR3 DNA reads TGTGCCAGCAGCTTAGCGGCAGGGAATGAGCAGTACTTC.

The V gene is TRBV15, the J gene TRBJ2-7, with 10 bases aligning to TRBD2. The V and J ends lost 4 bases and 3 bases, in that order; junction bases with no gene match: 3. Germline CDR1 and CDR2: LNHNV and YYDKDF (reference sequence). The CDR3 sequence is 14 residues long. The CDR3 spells CATSTSGSLYEQYF. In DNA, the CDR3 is TGTGCCACCAGCACTAGCGGGAGCCTCTACGAGCAGTACTTC.

The CDR3 DNA follows: TGTGCCAGTAAGGAGACAGGGTTTACGGGCGGGGAGCTGTTTTTT. Translating gives CASKETGFTGGELFF. The chain couples TRBV19 to TRBJ2-2; 7 bases align to TRBD1. The CDR3 is 15 residues long. Losses at the gene ends were 7 bases for V and 7 bases for J; bases not matched to a gene: 12. Per the germline V gene, CDR1 is LNHDA and CDR2 is SQIVND (reference sequence). Together with reference TRBV19 and TRBJ2-2, the CDR3 gives the full variable domain: DGGITQSPKYLFRKEGQNVTLSCEQNLNHDAMYWYRQDPGQGLRLIYYSQIVNDFQKGDIAEGYSVSREKKESFPLTVTSAQKNPTAFYLCASKETGFTGGELFFGEGSRLTVL.

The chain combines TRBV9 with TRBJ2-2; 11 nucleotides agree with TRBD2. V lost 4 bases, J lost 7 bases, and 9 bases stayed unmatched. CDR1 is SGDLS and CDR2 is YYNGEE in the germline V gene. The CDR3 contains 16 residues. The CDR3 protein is CASSLEGLAVNGELFF. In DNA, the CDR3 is TGTGCCAGCAGCTTAGAGGGACTAGCGGTTAACGGGGAGCTGTTTTTT.

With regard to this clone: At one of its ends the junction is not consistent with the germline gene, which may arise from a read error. Here the CDR3 reads CASSTSGLSSGANVLTF. The CDR3 nucleotides read TGCGCCAGCAGCACTTCGGGACTCTCTTCTGGAGCCAACGTCCTGACTTTC. The chain carries TRBV5-1 and TRBJ2-6, with D possibly being TRBD2 (6 bases). Germline-derived CDR1 and CDR2 are SGHRS and YFSETQ. The CDR3 is made up of 17 amino acids.

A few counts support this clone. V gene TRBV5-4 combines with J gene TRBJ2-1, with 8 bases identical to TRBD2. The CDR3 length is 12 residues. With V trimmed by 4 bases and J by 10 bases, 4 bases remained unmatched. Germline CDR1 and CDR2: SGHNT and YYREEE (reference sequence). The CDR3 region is CASSPGLVEQFF. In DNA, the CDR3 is TGTGCCAGCAGCCCGGGACTAGTAGAGCAGTTCTTC.

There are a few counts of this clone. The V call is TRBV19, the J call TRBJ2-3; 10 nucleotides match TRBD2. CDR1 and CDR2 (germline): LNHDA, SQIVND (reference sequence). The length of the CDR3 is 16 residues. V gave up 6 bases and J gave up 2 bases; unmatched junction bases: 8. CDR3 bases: TGTGCCAGTAGAGACGGGACTAGCGCTGACACAGATACGCAGTATTTT. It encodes CASRDGTSADTDTQYF.

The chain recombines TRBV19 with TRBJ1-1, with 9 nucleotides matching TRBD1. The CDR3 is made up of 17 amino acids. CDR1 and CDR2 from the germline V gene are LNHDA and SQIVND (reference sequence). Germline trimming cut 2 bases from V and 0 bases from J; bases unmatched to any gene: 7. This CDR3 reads CASSITVGTGMNTEAFF. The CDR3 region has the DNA TGTGCCAGTAGTATAACAGTAGGGACAGGGATGAACACTGAAGCTTTCTTT.

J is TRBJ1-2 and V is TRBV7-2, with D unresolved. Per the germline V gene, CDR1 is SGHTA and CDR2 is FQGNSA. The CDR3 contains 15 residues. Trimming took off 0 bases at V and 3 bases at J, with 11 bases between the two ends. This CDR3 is CASSLALAADYGYTF. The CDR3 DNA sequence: TGTGCCAGCAGCTTAGCGTTAGCGGCAGACTATGGCTACACCTTC.

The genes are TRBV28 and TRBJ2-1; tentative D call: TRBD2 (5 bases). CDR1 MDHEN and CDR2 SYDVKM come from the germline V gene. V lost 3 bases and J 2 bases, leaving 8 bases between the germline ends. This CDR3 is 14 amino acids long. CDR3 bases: TGTGCCAGCAGTTTTGGAGGCCCCTACAATGAGCAGTTCTTC. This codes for CASSFGGPYNEQFF. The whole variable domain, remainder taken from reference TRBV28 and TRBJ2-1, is DVKVTQSSRYLVKRTGEKVFLECVQDMDHENMFWYRQDPGLGLRLIYFSYDVKMKEKGDIPEGYSVSREKKERFSLILESASTNQTSMYLCASSFGGPYNEQFFGPGTRLTVL.

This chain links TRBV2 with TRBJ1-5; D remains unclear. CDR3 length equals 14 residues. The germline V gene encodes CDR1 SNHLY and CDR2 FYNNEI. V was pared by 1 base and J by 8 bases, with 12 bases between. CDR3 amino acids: CASSEDLRGKPQHF. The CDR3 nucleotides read TGTGCCAGCAGTGAAGACCTACGTGGTAAGCCCCAGCATTTT.

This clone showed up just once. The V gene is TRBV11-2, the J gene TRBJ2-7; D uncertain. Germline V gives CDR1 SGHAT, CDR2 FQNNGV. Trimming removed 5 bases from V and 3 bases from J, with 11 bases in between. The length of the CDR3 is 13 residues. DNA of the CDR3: TGTGCCAGCAGCGCCAGTACCCGCTACGAGCAGTACTTC. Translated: CASSASTRYEQYF.

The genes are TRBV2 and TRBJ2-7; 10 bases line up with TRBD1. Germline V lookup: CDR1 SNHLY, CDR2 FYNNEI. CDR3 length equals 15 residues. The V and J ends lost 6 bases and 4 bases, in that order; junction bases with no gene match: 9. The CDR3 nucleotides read TGTGCCAGCAGATATACCGGACAGGGGGGGTACGAGCAGTACTTC. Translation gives CASRYTGQGGYEQYF. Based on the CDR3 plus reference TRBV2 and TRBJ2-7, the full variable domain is EPEVTQTPSHQVTQMGQEVILRCVPISNHLYFYWYRQILGQKVEFLVSFYNNEISEKSEIFDDQFSVERPDGSNFTLKIRSTKLEDSAMYFCASRYTGQGGYEQYFGPGTRLTVT.

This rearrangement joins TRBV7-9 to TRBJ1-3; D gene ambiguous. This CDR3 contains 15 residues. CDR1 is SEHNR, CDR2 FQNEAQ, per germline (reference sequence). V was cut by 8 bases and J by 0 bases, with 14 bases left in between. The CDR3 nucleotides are TGTGCCAGCGCCCCCCAGCGGAGCTCTGGAAACACCATATATTTT. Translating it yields CASAPQRSSGNTIYF.

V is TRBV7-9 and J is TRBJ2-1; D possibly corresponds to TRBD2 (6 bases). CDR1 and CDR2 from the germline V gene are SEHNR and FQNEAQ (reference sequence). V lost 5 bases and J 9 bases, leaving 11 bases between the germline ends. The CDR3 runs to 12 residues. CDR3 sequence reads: CASSPGLGEQFF. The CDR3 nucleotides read TGTGCCAGCAGCCCGGGACTTGGTGAGCAGTTCTTC. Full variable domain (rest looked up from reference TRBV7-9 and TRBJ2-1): DTGVSQNPRHKITKRGQNVTFRCDPISEHNRLYWYRQTLGQGPEFLTYFQNEAQLEKSRLLSDRFSAERPKGSFSTLEIQRTEQGDSAMYLCASSPGLGEQFFGPGTRLTVL.

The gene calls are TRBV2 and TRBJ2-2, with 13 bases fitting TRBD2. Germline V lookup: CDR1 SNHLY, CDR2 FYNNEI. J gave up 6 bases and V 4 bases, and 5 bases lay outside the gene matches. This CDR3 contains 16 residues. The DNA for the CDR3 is TGTGCCAGCAGTGCAGGACTAGCGGGAGCTGCCGGGGAGCTGTTTTTT. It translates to CASSAGLAGAAGELFF.

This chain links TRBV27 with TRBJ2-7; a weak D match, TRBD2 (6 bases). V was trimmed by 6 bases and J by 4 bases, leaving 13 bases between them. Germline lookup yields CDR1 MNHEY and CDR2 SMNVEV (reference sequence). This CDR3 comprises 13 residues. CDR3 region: CASRLGRGYEQYF. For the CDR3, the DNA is TGTGCCAGCAGACTCGGTCGGGGGTACGAGCAGTACTTC.

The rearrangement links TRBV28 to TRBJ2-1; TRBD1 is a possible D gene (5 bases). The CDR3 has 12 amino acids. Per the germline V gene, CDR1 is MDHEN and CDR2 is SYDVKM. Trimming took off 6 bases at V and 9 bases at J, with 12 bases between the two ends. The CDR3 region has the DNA TGTGCCAGCAGACGAGTAGGGGTTGAGCAGTTCTTC. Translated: CASRRVGVEQFF.

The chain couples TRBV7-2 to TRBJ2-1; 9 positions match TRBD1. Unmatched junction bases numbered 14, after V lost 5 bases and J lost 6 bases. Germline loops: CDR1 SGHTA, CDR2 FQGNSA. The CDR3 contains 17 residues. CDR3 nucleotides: TGTGCCAGCAGCCTCCCGGGACAGGGCGGGTTGGGCAATGAGCAGTTCTTC. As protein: CASSLPGQGGLGNEQFF. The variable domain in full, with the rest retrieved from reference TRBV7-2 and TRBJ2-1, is GAGVSQSPSNKVTEKGKDVELRCDPISGHTALYWYRQSLGQGLEFLIYFQGNSAPDKSGLPSDRFSAERTGGSVSTLTIQRTQQEDSAVYLCASSLPGQGGLGNEQFFGPGTRLTVL.